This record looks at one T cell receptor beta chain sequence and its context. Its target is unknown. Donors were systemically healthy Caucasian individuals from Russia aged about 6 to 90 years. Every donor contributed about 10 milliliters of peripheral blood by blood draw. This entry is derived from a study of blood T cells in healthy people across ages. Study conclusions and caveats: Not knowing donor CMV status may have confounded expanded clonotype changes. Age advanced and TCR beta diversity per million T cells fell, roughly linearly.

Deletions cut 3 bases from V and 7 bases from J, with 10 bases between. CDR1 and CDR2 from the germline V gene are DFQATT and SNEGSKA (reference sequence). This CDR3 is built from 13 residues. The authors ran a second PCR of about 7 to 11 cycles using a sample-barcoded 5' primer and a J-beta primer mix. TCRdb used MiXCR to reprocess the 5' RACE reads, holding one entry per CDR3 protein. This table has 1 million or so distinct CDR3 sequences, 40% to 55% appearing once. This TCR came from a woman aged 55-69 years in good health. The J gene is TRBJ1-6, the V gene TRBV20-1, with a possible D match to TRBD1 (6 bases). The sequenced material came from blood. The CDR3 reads CSASPTGNSPLHF. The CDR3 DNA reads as TGCAGTGCTAGCCCAACAGGGAATTCACCCCTCCACTTT.